These 7 T cell receptor beta chains came from one sample sequenced in a study of T cells after yellow fever vaccination. MiXCR, applied by TCRdb to the 5' RACE reads, yields one record per CDR3 protein. Of about 310,000 distinct CDR3 sequences detected, less than 4.5% appear once; the ten largest clones hold about a quarter. This sample comprised PBMCs, obtained on the day of the yellow fever booster vaccination. The source is a man younger than 35 who received the YFV17D yellow fever vaccine.

The table lists this clonotype with a few counts. This sequence joins TRBV9 and TRBJ2-7; D unclear. The CDR3 covers 14 residues. CDR1 is SGDLS, CDR2 YYNGEE, per germline. V lost 2 bases, J lost 5 bases, and 14 bases lay in between. The CDR3 sequence is CASSVDGPLDEQYF. The CDR3 DNA sequence: TGTGCCAGCAGCGTGGACGGACCCCTCGACGAGCAGTACTTC.

This clonotype was picked up many times. The rearrangement links TRBV29-1 to TRBJ1-2; no firm D call. Trimming left V 0 bases short and J 4 bases short, with 9 bases between. CDR3 size: 13 residues. The germline V gene has CDR1 SQVTM and CDR2 ANQGSEA. The CDR3 region has the DNA TGCAGCGTTGAAGATCAAGGACGCTATGGCTACACCTTC. This translates into CSVEDQGRYGYTF.

This clonotype was counted a few times. The chain combines TRBV4-1 with TRBJ2-7, with D uncertain. In germline, CDR1 is MGHRA, CDR2 YSYEKL. The CDR3 totals 14 residues. Deletions cut 4 bases from V and 1 base from J, with 11 bases between. CDR3 in DNA: TGCGCCAGCAGCCGTAAGGACGGTTCCTACGAGCAGTACTTC. Translation gives CASSRKDGSYEQYF.

This clonotype was observed many times. V usage is TRBV29-1 and J usage is TRBJ2-3; 11 bases line up with TRBD2. The V gene's germline CDR1 is SQVTM and CDR2 ANQGSEA. V lost 4 bases to trimming and J lost 0 bases; unmatched junction nucleotides: 0. The length of the CDR3 is 14 residues. The CDR3 reads CSVASGGSTDTQYF. CDR3 in DNA: TGCAGCGTTGCTAGCGGGGGGAGCACAGATACGCAGTATTTT.

This clonotype occurred many times. V usage is TRBV7-2 and J usage is TRBJ2-3; D gene unclear. Germline CDR1 and CDR2: SGHTA and FQGNSA. Trimming stripped 0 bases from V and 6 bases from J, with 7 bases between. The CDR3 consists of 13 residues. The CDR3, as DNA: TGTGCCAGCAGCTTAGCGAAAGGGGATACGCAGTATTTT. This codes for CASSLAKGDTQYF.

This clonotype was detected ten times or more. CDR3 loop: CAITPGTGGLGNTIYF. The CDR3 DNA follows: TGTGCCATAACGCCCGGGACAGGGGGCCTCGGGAACACCATATATTTT. V gene TRBV10-3 combines with J gene TRBJ1-3; 12 bases map to TRBD1. Trimming removed 9 bases from V and 7 bases from J; junction bases left unmatched: 13. Germline V gene data show CDR1 as ENHRY and CDR2 as SYGVKD. This CDR3 has 16 amino acids.

This clonotype was counted ten times or more. J is TRBJ2-3 and V is TRBV3-1, with 11 bases fitting TRBD2. The V gene end was trimmed by 1 base and the J gene end by 5 bases; junction bases not matched to a gene: 8. Germline V lookup: CDR1 LGHDT, CDR2 YNNKEL (reference sequence). This CDR3 contains 17 residues. The CDR3 nucleotides are TGTGCCAGCAGCCAAGGGTCCGCTAGCGGGGGGTTAGATACGCAGTATTTT. Protein sequence: CASSQGSASGGLDTQYF.